The 8 T cell receptor beta chains below come from one sample, sequenced in a study of cytomegalovirus exposure and HLA in healthy donors. Assay used: immunoSEQ multiplex PCR; TCRdb lists only in-frame clones, some missing. The sample lists some 63,000 clones, about 90% occurring once. Material: PBMCs. The source of these receptors is a woman aged 18-35 years in good health and CMV-seronegative.

This clone was observed a few times. The chain recombines TRBV4-1 with TRBJ2-3; 13 positions agree with TRBD2. The CDR3 runs 15 residues. The V and J ends lost 1 base and 7 bases, in that order; junction bases with no gene match: 2. From germline, CDR1 is MGHRA and CDR2 YSYEKL. CDR3 in amino acids: CASSQGTSGGYTQYF. The CDR3 region has the DNA TGCGCCAGCAGCCAAGGGACTAGCGGGGGTTATACGCAGTATTTT.

In nucleotides, the CDR3 is TGTGCCACCAGCCCGGGGACAGCCTATGGCTACACCTTC. It translates to CATSPGTAYGYTF. The genes are TRBV15 and TRBJ1-2; 7 nucleotides align to TRBD1. CDR3 length: 13 amino acids. Unmatched junction bases numbered 4, after V lost 5 bases and J lost 4 bases. CDR1 is LNHNV and CDR2 is YYDKDF in the germline V gene (reference sequence).

This chain links TRBV2 with TRBJ2-7; TRBD2 is a possible D gene (5 bases). This CDR3 has 16 residues. The germline CDR1 and CDR2 sequences are SNHLY and FYNNEI. V lost 7 bases and J 0 bases, leaving 19 bases between the germline ends. CDR3 sequence reads: CASTPTRLANSYEQYF. The CDR3 coding sequence is TGTGCCAGCACCCCCACACGGCTAGCCAACTCCTACGAGCAGTACTTC.

The J gene is TRBJ2-1, the V gene TRBV27, with TRBD2 as a possible D gene (6 bases). With 9 bases removed from V and 3 bases from J, the gap between germline ends came to 18 bases. The CDR3 extends over 15 amino acids. Germline-derived CDR1 and CDR2 are MNHEY and SMNVEV (reference sequence). Here the CDR3 reads CASNTKGRGYNEQFF. The CDR3 nucleotides read TGTGCCAGTAACACCAAGGGGCGGGGCTACAATGAGCAGTTCTTC.

This clone was seen only once. The chain employs TRBV5-1 and TRBJ1-2, with a possible D match to TRBD1 (6 bases). Germline V gives CDR1 SGHRS, CDR2 YFSETQ. Trimming stripped 0 bases from V and 2 bases from J, with 23 bases between. The CDR3 has 19 amino acids. CDR3 loop: CASSLVPWQGLLKNYGYTF. The CDR3 DNA reads as TGCGCCAGCAGCTTGGTCCCTTGGCAGGGGCTACTAAAAAACTATGGCTACACCTTC.

In its sample, this clone was seen once. The chain combines TRBV7-7 with TRBJ2-2, with D possibly matching TRBD1 (5 bases). Germline loops: CDR1 SSHAT, CDR2 FNYEAQ (reference sequence). Trimming removed 3 bases at V and 4 bases at J, with 9 bases between. The CDR3 has 14 residues. CDR3 in DNA: TGTGCCAGCAGCTTCGGACAATTCACCGGGGAGCTGTTTTTT. It translates to CASSFGQFTGELFF.

The gene calls are TRBV5-1 and TRBJ2-5; 12 bases map to TRBD2. Trimming cost V 4 bases and J 5 bases; bases outside gene matches: 12. CDR3 length equals 17 residues. Germline V gives CDR1 SGHRS, CDR2 YFSETQ. The CDR3, as DNA: TGCGCCAGCAGCACGGGACTAGCGGGCCCCTCGGGTGAGACCCAGTACTTC. This gives the protein CASSTGLAGPSGETQYF.

The rearrangement links TRBV27 to TRBJ2-1; 9 bases align to TRBD1. The CDR3 has 14 amino acids. V gave up 5 bases and J gave up 7 bases; unmatched junction bases: 6. Germline CDR1 is MNHEY and CDR2 is SMNVEV (reference sequence). The CDR3 sequence: CASSGNRGLNEQFF. The CDR3 nucleotides are TGTGCCAGCAGTGGCAACAGGGGGCTTAATGAGCAGTTCTTC.